The entry below describes one T cell receptor (beta chain). The antigen remains undetermined. This CDR3 comprises 15 residues. Per the germline V gene, CDR1 is MNHEY and CDR2 is SMNVEV (reference sequence). V dropped 6 bases and J dropped 0; count of bases not matched to a gene: 7. For the second PCR, which ran for about 7 to 12 cycles, a sample-barcoded 5' primer and a J-beta primer mix were used. Through a template-switch adaptor with 12 random nucleotides, each cDNA molecule received a tag. TCRdb reprocessed the 5' RACE reads with MiXCR, giving one entry per CDR3 protein. Seen here are 800,000 or so distinct CDR3 sequences, around two thirds observed once, and the top ten hold roughly 26%. The data belong to a study of blood T cells in healthy people across ages. Findings of the study overall: As age increased, TCR beta diversity per million T cells fell in a roughly linear fashion.

This clonotype was obtained from a man under 40 in good health. V gene TRBV27 combines with J gene TRBJ2-5; 7 bases match TRBD2. Sequencing was carried out using blood. Written as DNA, the CDR3 is TGTGCCAGCAGGTCACTCGGGGGGTACCAAGAGACCCAGTACTTC. Translating gives CASRSLGGYQETQYF.